This T cell receptor beta chain was sequenced in a study of blood T cell repertoires in COVID-19 (dated by TCRdb to the early 2020s). Study-wide context: Samples covering the acute and convalescent phases of COVID-19 were provided by collaborators in the United States, Italy and Spain. Sample metadata almost always included a de-identified subject ID, COVID-19 status, age in years and sex. The material from the prospective study consisted of cDNA or gDNA derived from T cells, B-cell-depleted T cells, or PBMCs. The repertoires were released in a freely available public database meant as a resource for research on the immune response to SARS-CoV-2. Samples were obtained from the ongoing ImmuneRACE study (first 160 participants) and from about 1,300 subjects provided by 6 global collaborators. HLA class I and class II types, where available, came from metadata supplied by the sample provider rather than from assay-based typing. Deeply sampled blood TCRbeta repertoires from subjects exposed to, actively infected with, or recovered from COVID-19 were included in the dataset.

The germline V gene sets CDR1 to KGHSH and CDR2 to LQKENI. V drops 2 bases and J drops 5 bases, leaving 7 bases in between. The cysteine opens and the phenylalanine closes a CDR3 of 13 amino acids. Just the 39-base CDR3 DNA is kept, in frame starting at base 1. About this clone: Its antigen is still unknown. Per-nucleotide qualities are absent, and no much larger clonotype sits a single base away.

The immunoSEQ Assay, a bias-controlled multiplex PCR, was used to amplify TCRbeta CDR3 regions from genomic DNA. From the authors' description of their analysis: The number of nucleated cells in each sample was estimated by amplification of reference gene primers within the assay. To quantify the absolute abundance of each unique TCRbeta CDR3 rearrangement, sequence reads were collapsed and filtered. For each sample, productive Simpson clonality was calculated by taking the square root of Simpson's diversity index across productive rearrangements. The clones in this table, taken by TCRdb from immuneACCESS, are in-frame only. Not every clone is retained; where verified, under half of the shortfall comes from an unresolved V gene, and the cause of the rest is unknown. The D gene and trimming were derived from the DNA, and the V and J assignments and clone size from that table. The sample records under 250,000 clones, approximately 84% of which are singletons. Of the sample, under 4.5% is held by the ten largest clones.

Collaborating institutions collected whole blood in K2EDTA tubes following their own protocols. For TCRbeta analysis, collaborators shipped samples as frozen whole blood, isolated PBMCs, or DNA extracted from either of those sample types. Broad study findings and their caveats: The quantity of clinical and demographic metadata differed by source and by participant and was supplied without curation.

The origin of this receptor is a man aged 45-60 years with acute or convalescent COVID-19. This sequence uses TRBV18 and TRBJ1-5; the D gene is unclear. What was sequenced was peripheral blood. For the CDR3, the sequence is CASSPSEDQPQHF. The DNA sequence reads TGTGCCAGCTCACCATCCGAGGATCAGCCCCAGCATTTT.